Sequencing of this T cell receptor (beta chain) was carried out in a study of PD-L1 blockade in urothelial cancer. About the study: Blood samples had a median of around 150,000 T cells.

TCR analog templates of synthetic origin were spiked into each PCR. Sequenced by immunoSEQ multiplex PCR; TCRdb stores in-frame clones only, minus some. The sample shows roughly 54,000 clones, roughly 85% of them seen only once. Sample time point: pretreatment peripheral blood. Whole-study findings and limits: Those with durable benefit had larger increases in tumor-associated blood clones at 3 weeks.

As concerns this clone: What it binds is unknown.

CDR3 length: 17 residues. With 3 bases clipped from V and 4 bases from J, the junction kept 13 bases outside the gene matches. The germline CDR1 and CDR2 sequences are MNHNS and SASEGT. The chain employs TRBV6-1 and TRBJ2-3; 7 nucleotides line up with TRBD2. The sample was PBMCs, taken around atezolizumab (anti-PD-L1) treatment. The origin of this receptor is an older woman with urothelial cancer. CDR3 DNA: TGTGCCAGCAGTGATCAACCGGGGGGATCAGCATCAGATACGCAGTATTTT. Residues: CASSDQPGGSASDTQYF.